Below, 3 T cell receptor beta chains from the same sample are listed, as sequenced in a study of T cells in Graves' hyperthyroidism and ophthalmopathy. The investigators amplified TCR beta CDR3 regions from RNA transcripts. The HTBI primer set served for first-round RT-PCR of the TCR CDR3. Each CDR3 protein gets one entry after TCRdb re-called the multiplex PCR reads with MiXCR. This sample yields 250,000 to 300,000 distinct CDR3 sequences, of which roughly an eighth are seen a single time; roughly 7.9% belongs to the top ten. The sample comprised blood. These receptors were obtained from a woman aged 40-49 years with Graves' hyperthyroidism.

This clonotype has at least ten counts. The chain recombines TRBV5-1 with TRBJ2-5, with TRBD2 identical over 10 bases. The CDR3 is 15 residues long. From germline, CDR1 is SGHRS and CDR2 YFSETQ. V dropped 0 bases and J dropped 3; count of bases not matched to a gene: 2. The CDR3 DNA sequence: TGCGCCAGCAGCTTGGGCCTAGCGGGAGAAGAGACCCAGTACTTC. Protein product: CASSLGLAGEETQYF.

This clonotype came up many times. The V and J genes are TRBV7-2 and TRBJ2-3; 8 bases match TRBD1. This CDR3 spans 15 amino acids. The germline V gene encodes CDR1 SGHTA and CDR2 FQGNSA. Trimming removed 4 bases from V and 4 bases from J; junction bases left unmatched: 7. CDR3 DNA sequence: TGTGCCAGCAGCTATGGGACAGGACAGTCAGATACGCAGTATTTT. The encoded protein is CASSYGTGQSDTQYF.

Ten or more counts support this clonotype. The chain is built from TRBV6-1 and TRBJ2-7; unclear D gene. Per the germline V gene, CDR1 is MNHNS and CDR2 is SASEGT. Trimming removed 4 bases at V and 0 bases at J, with 13 bases between. The CDR3 extends over 15 amino acids. CDR3 amino acids: CASSGDAASSYEQYF. The CDR3 DNA reads as TGTGCCAGCAGTGGTGACGCGGCGAGCTCCTACGAGCAGTACTTC.